This TCR beta chain was obtained from a study of shared clonotypes between healthy human individuals. The overall study: Per-donor plates numbered three CD4 naive, three CD4 memory, two CD8 naive and one CD8 memory.

In germline, CDR1 is SGHTA, CDR2 FQGTGA. V lost 5 bases, J lost 8 bases, and 7 bases stayed unmatched. The CDR3 runs 14 residues. For this clone: Its target is not known.

General observations from the study: Naive CD4 clonotypes overlapped across a handful of donors at roughly 5.1%.

Only Caucasian adults living in Nashville, Tennessee served as donors. The study separated CD4+ cells into CD45RA+ naive and CD45RA-negative memory subsets. Libraries were prepared by immunoSEQ multiplex PCR; TCRdb keeps only in-frame clonotypes and omits some of them. The repertoire has about 1.1 million clones, approximately 75% of them found once; the top ten carry 0.89%. The chain combines TRBV7-3 with TRBJ2-2; 8 nucleotides align to TRBD2. This TCR was recovered from a man aged 18-30 years in good health. Some clones in this sample may be carry-over from other donors' samples. Sequencing was performed on memory CD4+ T cells from PBMCs. Subset specified: CD45RA-negative fraction. CDR3 sequence: CASSATSGSGELFF. In DNA, the CDR3 is TGTGCCAGCAGCGCCACTAGCGGTTCTGGGGAGCTGTTTTTT.